Shown below are 6 T cell receptor beta chains from a single sample sequenced in a study of blood T cell repertoires in COVID-19. Clones were read by immunoSEQ multiplex PCR, and TCRdb kept only the in-frame ones, dropping some. The repertoire holds 120,000 or so clones, with 60% to 85% as singletons. The sequenced material came from peripheral blood. Receptor source: a man between 65 and 85 years old with acute or convalescent COVID-19.

This clone has more than one count but fewer than ten. CDR3 bases: TGTGCCAGCAGCTCGACTCGCAGCGGGCAGTACTTC. This translates into CASSSTRSGQYF. The J gene is TRBJ2-7, the V gene TRBV7-2, with a tentative D call TRBD2 (5 bases). Germline-derived CDR1 and CDR2 are SGHTA and FQGNSA. Trimming pared 4 bases from V and 9 bases from J, leaving 13 bases between. This CDR3 is 12 amino acids long.

The chain couples TRBV12-3 or TRBV12-4 to TRBJ2-7, with a weak D call TRBD1 (5 bases). V lost 3 bases and J 5 bases, leaving 11 bases between the germline ends. The CDR3 length is 13 residues. The CDR3 DNA reads TGTGCCAGCAGTTTCCAGGGCAAGAACGAGCAGTACTTC. Translating gives CASSFQGKNEQYF.

The chain joins TRBV5-1 to TRBJ2-3, with TRBD2 as a possible D gene (6 bases). Germline CDR1 and CDR2: SGHRS and YFSETQ. V lost 7 bases and J lost 0, with 15 bases in between. The CDR3 runs to 15 residues. The CDR3 sequence: CASRLVGTSTDTQYF. DNA for the CDR3: TGCGCCAGCCGACTCGTCGGGACTAGCACAGATACGCAGTATTTT.

The chain employs TRBV7-3 and TRBJ1-1, with D maybe TRBD1 (6 bases). There are 13 residues in the CDR3. In germline, CDR1 is SGHTA, CDR2 FQGTGA. Trimming took off 5 bases at V and 4 bases at J, with 11 bases between the two ends. Here the CDR3 reads CASSTQGGTEAFF. CDR3 sequence (DNA): TGTGCCAGCAGCACACAGGGTGGCACTGAAGCTTTCTTT.

The rearrangement links TRBV5-8 to TRBJ2-7; 10 nucleotides align to TRBD2. This CDR3 contains 14 residues. Germline CDR1 reads SGHTS; CDR2 reads YDEGEE. V was clipped by 7 bases and J by 6 bases; unmatched bases: 10. The CDR3 coding sequence is TGTGCCAGCCACATAGCGGGGGGCGCGGGCGAGCAGTACTTC. This gives the protein CASHIAGGAGEQYF.

V usage is TRBV5-1 and J usage is TRBJ1-1; D is uncertain. Germline-derived CDR1 and CDR2 are SGHRS and YFSETQ. Trimming left V 3 bases short and J 5 bases short, with 20 bases between. The CDR3 runs to 16 residues. The CDR3 sequence is CASSSSRGSGETEAFF. CDR3 nucleotides: TGCGCCAGCAGCTCTTCCCGGGGAAGCGGCGAGACTGAAGCTTTCTTT.